Listed below are T cell receptor beta chains from one sample, sequenced in a study of T cells in tuberculosis. The assay was immunoSEQ multiplex PCR, and TCRdb's table has in-frame clones only and misses some. The sample lists approximately 57,000 clones; approximately 91% were seen once. The sample consisted of CD1b-GMM tetramer-negative cells sorted from PBMCs. The source is an adult woman with latent tuberculosis. Both conserved end residues are part of each CDR3. The D gene is left open where the match is weak. Not all rows give a size; the values are once, few, many and, for expanded clones, a class.

D	J	size	V	DNA	CDR3
.	TRBJ1-4	.	TRBV30	TGTGCCTGGAGTGGTGCGGTCAGGGCCCCTAATGAAAAACTGTTTTTT	CAWSGAVRAPNEKLFF
TRBD1	TRBJ1-2	.	TRBV27	TGTGCCAGCAGCTGGGACAGGGAGGCCTATGGCTACACCTTC	CASSWDREAYGYTF
.	TRBJ2-6	.	TRBV29-1	TGCAGCGTAACAGGGCCCGGGGCCAACGTCCTGACTTTC	CSVTGPGANVLTF
TRBD1	TRBJ1-2	.	TRBV5-1	TGCGCCAGCACCCCGACAGGGGTGGATGGCTACACCTTC	CASTPTGVDGYTF
TRBD2	TRBJ2-3	.	TRBV5-1	TGCGCCAGCAGCTACGGGACTAGGGGCACAGATACGCAGTATTTT	CASSYGTRGTDTQYF
.	TRBJ2-3	.	TRBV5-1	TGCGCCAGCAGCTTGAACAGGGTGGGGACAGATACGCAGTATTTT	CASSLNRVGTDTQYF
TRBD1	TRBJ2-5	.	TRBV10-3	TGTGCCATCAGTCAGGGGGCGGAGGAGACCCAGTACTTC	CAISQGAEETQYF
.	TRBJ2-1	.	TRBV28	TGTGCCAGCAGTTTCGGGGGATTTTCCTACAATGAGCAGTTCTTC	CASSFGGFSYNEQFF
.	TRBJ1-5	.	TRBV7-2	TGTGCCAGCAGCCAGGGCCATAGCAATCAGCCCCAGCATTTT	CASSQGHSNQPQHF
TRBD1	TRBJ1-5	.	TRBV7-6	TGTGCCAGCAGGCTTAGACAGGGCTCCGATCAGCCCCAGCATTTT	CASRLRQGSDQPQHF
.	TRBJ1-1	.	TRBV30	TGTGCCTGGAGTGTCCCTGGAGAGGCTTTCTTT	CAWSVPGEAFF
TRBD1	TRBJ1-4	.	TRBV9	TGTGCCAGCAGTGAAGGGGGCTCAACTAATGAAAAACTGTTTTTT	CASSEGGSTNEKLFF
TRBD1	TRBJ2-2	.	TRBV27	TGTGCCAGCAGTTGGGGGACAGGGGACACCGGGGAGCTGTTTTTT	CASSWGTGDTGELFF
.	TRBJ1-2	.	TRBV27	TGTGCCAGCAGTACTGGGACACCTACTAACTATGGCTACACCTTC	CASSTGTPTNYGYTF
.	TRBJ1-4	.	TRBV7-9	TGTGCCAGCAGGGCGGGCCGTGAAAAACTGTTTTTT	CASRAGREKLFF
.	TRBJ1-1	.	TRBV4-3	TGCGCCAGCAGCAAAGCGGGGGGCCCTGGATTTGTCTTT	CASSKAGGPGFVF
.	TRBJ2-7	.	TRBV27	TGTGCCAGCAGTTTAAACGGGAGAGTCTACGAGCAGTACTTC	CASSLNGRVYEQYF
TRBD1	TRBJ2-1	.	TRBV7-9	TGTGCCAGCAGCTTAGTGGGTGACAGGGGTATGAGGGAGCAGTTCTTC	CASSLVGDRGMREQFF
.	TRBJ2-7	.	TRBV5-1	TGCGCCAGCAGCCAGGGGTCAGTCGGGGCGTACGAGCAGTACTTC	CASSQGSVGAYEQYF
.	TRBJ2-7	few	TRBV30	TGTGCCTGGAGTGTTCGCTGGACAGCTCTTAGCTCCTACGAGCAGTACTTC	CAWSVRWTALSSYEQYF
TRBD1	TRBJ2-1	.	TRBV13	TGTGCCAGCAGCTCCCGGGACAGGGGGGATGAGCAGTTCTTC	CASSSRDRGDEQFF